This record covers a single T cell receptor beta chain. Its antigen remains unknown. The data stem from a study of cytomegalovirus exposure and HLA in healthy donors. General study points: Based on reports, TCR beta sequences accurately predicted HLA-A and HLA-B alleles for most subjects. The classifier, whose performance was assessed in both the original and validation cohorts, reportedly diagnosed cytomegalovirus status with high specificity and sensitivity. V- and J-gene trimming of TCR beta was linked (in a later analysis) to a missense DCLRE1C variant.

Researchers ran the PCR with 60 Vbeta and 13 Jbeta primers. Repertoires were generated with immunoSEQ multiplex PCR, while TCRdb's copy carries only in-frame clones and drops some. This table holds about 130,000 clones, about 66% found once. CDR1 and CDR2 from the germline V gene are LNHDA and SQIVND (reference sequence). The J segment lost 6 bases and the V segment lost 4 bases, leaving 4 bases of the junction unmatched. The CDR3 totals 13 residues. The chain joins TRBV19 to TRBJ2-7, with 9 nucleotides matching TRBD1. Specimen: PBMCs. This receptor was obtained from a human donor in good health. In DNA form, the CDR3 reads TGTGCCAGTAGTACGACAGGGGGTGGCGAGCAGTACTTC. Translated, it gives CASSTTGGGEQYF.